The clone carrying this T cell receptor (beta chain) was found a few times. Its specificity is not known. This record belongs to a study of long-term antiretroviral therapy in people with HIV. All donors provided no fewer than one pre-ART and no fewer than two post-ART PBMC samples. General study findings and limits: Post-ART diversity increased but stayed below transplant donor controls. No data on ART adherence, viral resistance or therapy changes. Whichever time point was examined, clones expanded before ART dominated the repertoire.

Samples were assayed with immunoSEQ v3.0 at survey level. The protocol was immunoSEQ multiplex PCR, while the TCRdb copy is restricted to in-frame clones and leaves out a portion. The sample shows tens of thousands of clones, 65% to 90% of them seen only once. CDR1 SGDLS and CDR2 YYNGEE come from the germline V gene. The CDR3 runs 11 residues. The V and J ends lost 2 bases and 4 bases respectively, with 1 base between them. The sample was unsorted PBMCs, taken 1.5 years after starting antiretroviral therapy. V and J are TRBV9 and TRBJ1-3; no firm D call. The clonotype originates from a man aged 18 to 29 with HIV. The CDR3 region has the DNA TGTGCCAGCAGCGTGGGAAACACCATATATTTT. Translating it yields CASSVGNTIYF.